This is a list of T cell receptor beta chains from one sample in a study of T-cell memory formation after mild COVID-19. Each CDR3 protein gets one entry after TCRdb re-called the 5' RACE reads with MiXCR. The repertoire holds roughly 250,000 distinct CDR3 sequences, over 15% seen once, with 22% in the top ten. The sequencing sample was made of PBMCs or a T cell subset sorted from them (not recorded which). The receptors come from a man aged 18-30 years who had mild COVID-19 (a few samples of this study predate the infection). Cell type and time point are not known. Each CDR3 is given with its conserved first and last residue. The order of the fields is V gene, J gene, clone size, D gene, CDR3 protein, CDR3 DNA. A D gene is named only where the DNA matches it firmly. Only some rows state a clone size, as once, few, many or a class for expanded clones.

v_call: TRBV7-9
j_call: TRBJ1-2
clone_size: few
d_call: -
cdr3_aa: CASSHDSYGYTF
cdr3_nt: TGTGCCAGCAGTCACGACAGCTATGGCTACACCTTC

v_call: TRBV7-2
j_call: TRBJ2-5
clone_size: few
d_call: TRBD2
cdr3_aa: CASSLGGSGVGETQYF
cdr3_nt: TGTGCCAGCAGCTTAGGTGGTAGCGGGGTGGGAGAGACCCAGTACTTC

v_call: TRBV5-1
j_call: TRBJ2-7
clone_size: many
d_call: -
cdr3_aa: CASSLISGGEFSLEQYF
cdr3_nt: TGCGCCAGCAGCTTGATATCCGGGGGCGAATTCTCCCTCGAGCAGTACTTC

v_call: TRBV12-5
j_call: TRBJ2-7
clone_size: once
d_call: -
cdr3_aa: CASGLAQRQYF
cdr3_nt: TGTGCTAGTGGTTTAGCCCAGAGGCAGTACTTC

v_call: TRBV12-3/TRBV12-4
j_call: TRBJ2-1
clone_size: -
d_call: TRBD2
cdr3_aa: CASSFWRGASSYNEQFF
cdr3_nt: TGTGCCAGCAGTTTCTGGCGGGGGGCGAGCTCCTACAATGAGCAGTTCTTC

v_call: TRBV28
j_call: TRBJ1-6
clone_size: -
d_call: -
cdr3_aa: CASISRMSPLHF
cdr3_nt: TGTGCCAGCATTTCTCGAATGTCACCCCTCCACTTT

v_call: TRBV29-1
j_call: TRBJ1-1
clone_size: -
d_call: -
cdr3_aa: CSVTTGLNTEAFF
cdr3_nt: TGCAGCGTGACGACAGGCCTGAACACTGAAGCTTTCTTT

v_call: TRBV7-2
j_call: TRBJ2-5
clone_size: -
d_call: -
cdr3_aa: CASSLTREEETQYF
cdr3_nt: TGTGCCAGCAGCTTAACACGTGAGGAAGAGACCCAGTACTTC

v_call: TRBV3-1
j_call: TRBJ1-1
clone_size: few
d_call: -
cdr3_aa: CASSQRADTEAFF
cdr3_nt: TGTGCCAGCAGCCAAAGGGCGGACACTGAAGCTTTCTTT

v_call: TRBV5-4
j_call: TRBJ2-3
clone_size: -
d_call: TRBD1
cdr3_aa: CASRLRDRATDTQYF
cdr3_nt: TGTGCCAGCAGACTTCGGGACAGGGCCACGGATACGCAGTATTTT

v_call: TRBV15
j_call: TRBJ2-3
clone_size: -
d_call: -
cdr3_aa: CATSRDRNTDTQYF
cdr3_nt: TGTGCCACCAGCAGAGACAGGAACACAGATACGCAGTATTTT

v_call: TRBV15
j_call: TRBJ2-3
clone_size: few
d_call: TRBD2
cdr3_aa: CATNGGGGAPADTQYF
cdr3_nt: TGTGCCACCAATGGAGGCGGGGGGGCCCCCGCAGATACGCAGTATTTT

v_call: TRBV12-3/TRBV12-4
j_call: TRBJ1-2
clone_size: -
d_call: -
cdr3_aa: CASSLGESLYGYTF
cdr3_nt: TGTGCCAGCAGTTTAGGTGAATCCTTGTATGGCTACACCTTC

v_call: TRBV25-1
j_call: TRBJ1-4
clone_size: -
d_call: TRBD1
cdr3_aa: CASSEFGTGVEKLFF
cdr3_nt: TGTGCCAGCAGTGAATTTGGGACAGGGGTGGAAAAACTGTTTTTT

v_call: TRBV6-5
j_call: TRBJ1-5
clone_size: few
d_call: -
cdr3_aa: CASSYGLGGNQPQHF
cdr3_nt: TGTGCCAGCAGTTACGGGTTGGGGGGGAATCAGCCCCAGCATTTT

v_call: TRBV4-3
j_call: TRBJ2-4
clone_size: few
d_call: TRBD1
cdr3_aa: CASSQRQGAGVKNIQYF
cdr3_nt: TGCGCCAGCAGCCAACGACAGGGGGCAGGTGTCAAAAACATTCAGTACTTC

v_call: TRBV7-9
j_call: TRBJ1-1
clone_size: -
d_call: TRBD1
cdr3_aa: CASSPAKGADTEAFF
cdr3_nt: TGTGCCAGCAGCCCGGCGAAGGGGGCTGACACTGAAGCTTTCTTT

v_call: TRBV2
j_call: TRBJ2-2
clone_size: -
d_call: TRBD1
cdr3_aa: CASSLWDRVSRELFF
cdr3_nt: TGTGCCAGCAGTCTCTGGGACAGGGTCTCGCGGGAGCTGTTTTTT

v_call: TRBV10-3
j_call: TRBJ2-3
clone_size: -
d_call: -
cdr3_aa: CAISEGVRTDTQYF
cdr3_nt: TGTGCCATCAGTGAAGGAGTTCGCACAGATACGCAGTATTTT

v_call: TRBV7-8
j_call: TRBJ1-6
clone_size: few
d_call: -
cdr3_aa: CASNQGRYNSPLHF
cdr3_nt: TGTGCCAGCAACCAGGGCCGCTATAATTCACCCCTCCACTTT

v_call: TRBV6-5
j_call: TRBJ2-1
clone_size: many
d_call: TRBD2
cdr3_aa: CASKIAGGSSYNEQFF
cdr3_nt: TGTGCCAGCAAAATAGCGGGGGGGAGCTCCTACAATGAGCAGTTCTTC

v_call: TRBV13
j_call: TRBJ1-2
clone_size: -
d_call: -
cdr3_aa: CASSPKIANYGYTF
cdr3_nt: TGTGCCAGCAGCCCGAAGATCGCTAACTATGGCTACACCTTC

v_call: TRBV6-5
j_call: TRBJ1-2
clone_size: few
d_call: TRBD1
cdr3_aa: CASSYFDRGLSGYTF
cdr3_nt: TGTGCCAGCAGTTACTTCGACAGGGGGCTTAGTGGCTACACCTTC

v_call: TRBV27
j_call: TRBJ2-3
clone_size: -
d_call: -
cdr3_aa: CASSSSGLRTDTQYF
cdr3_nt: TGTGCCAGCAGTTCCTCGGGACTTCGCACAGATACGCAGTATTTT

v_call: TRBV5-1
j_call: TRBJ1-6
clone_size: -
d_call: -
cdr3_aa: CASSSGPAGTSYNSPLHF
cdr3_nt: TGCGCCAGCAGCAGCGGCCCTGCAGGAACCTCCTATAATTCACCCCTCCACTTT

v_call: TRBV4-1
j_call: TRBJ2-2
clone_size: -
d_call: TRBD1
cdr3_aa: CASSQAGGPDTGELFF
cdr3_nt: TGCGCCAGCAGCCAAGCAGGGGGCCCGGACACCGGGGAGCTGTTTTTT

v_call: TRBV5-1
j_call: TRBJ2-5
clone_size: few
d_call: -
cdr3_aa: CASSLDRGPYQETQYF
cdr3_nt: TGCGCCAGCAGCTTGGATAGGGGCCCCTACCAAGAGACCCAGTACTTC

v_call: TRBV12-3/TRBV12-4
j_call: TRBJ1-6
clone_size: few
d_call: -
cdr3_aa: CASRLEPSPLHF
cdr3_nt: TGTGCCAGCAGGCTCGAGCCGTCACCCCTCCACTTT

v_call: TRBV5-5
j_call: TRBJ1-1
clone_size: -
d_call: -
cdr3_aa: CASRAWTEAFF
cdr3_nt: TGTGCCAGCCGCGCGTGGACTGAAGCTTTCTTT

v_call: TRBV5-1
j_call: TRBJ2-7
clone_size: few
d_call: -
cdr3_aa: CASSPAGPRPTYEQYF
cdr3_nt: TGCGCCAGCAGCCCTGCCGGACCACGGCCCACCTACGAGCAGTACTTC

v_call: TRBV4-3
j_call: TRBJ1-2
clone_size: -
d_call: -
cdr3_aa: CASSQDRGWGYTF
cdr3_nt: TGCGCCAGCAGCCAAGATAGGGGCTGGGGCTACACCTTC

v_call: TRBV12-3/TRBV12-4
j_call: TRBJ1-1
clone_size: -
d_call: -
cdr3_aa: CASSLRDATEAFF
cdr3_nt: TGTGCCAGCAGTTTAAGGGACGCCACTGAAGCTTTCTTT

v_call: TRBV5-1
j_call: TRBJ1-1
clone_size: few
d_call: -
cdr3_aa: CASSSLGPKNTEAFF
cdr3_nt: TGCGCCAGCAGCTCTTTGGGACCTAAGAACACTGAAGCTTTCTTT

v_call: TRBV4-2
j_call: TRBJ1-5
clone_size: -
d_call: -
cdr3_aa: CASSQDEGDNQPQHF
cdr3_nt: TGTGCCAGCAGCCAAGACGAGGGTGACAATCAGCCCCAGCATTTT

v_call: TRBV29-1
j_call: TRBJ1-1
clone_size: -
d_call: -
cdr3_aa: CSVLEATEAFF
cdr3_nt: TGCAGCGTCCTCGAAGCAACTGAAGCTTTCTTT

v_call: TRBV4-3
j_call: TRBJ1-3
clone_size: few
d_call: -
cdr3_aa: CASSEQIGTAGNTIYF
cdr3_nt: TGCGCCAGCAGCGAGCAAATCGGGACGGCAGGAAACACCATATATTTT

v_call: TRBV20-1
j_call: TRBJ2-5
clone_size: -
d_call: TRBD1
cdr3_aa: CSASPIDREETQYF
cdr3_nt: TGCAGTGCTAGCCCCATAGACAGGGAAGAGACCCAGTACTTC

v_call: TRBV7-2
j_call: TRBJ2-5
clone_size: -
d_call: -
cdr3_aa: CASSLVQDSRETQYF
cdr3_nt: TGTGCCAGCAGCTTAGTACAGGATTCCAGGGAGACCCAGTACTTC

v_call: TRBV7-8
j_call: TRBJ2-5
clone_size: -
d_call: TRBD2
cdr3_aa: CASSLAPAGGGTQYF
cdr3_nt: TGTGCCAGCAGCTTAGCCCCGGCGGGGGGAGGGACCCAGTACTTC

v_call: TRBV2
j_call: TRBJ2-1
clone_size: few
d_call: -
cdr3_aa: CASSVGAPYNEQFF
cdr3_nt: TGTGCCAGCAGTGTGGGGGCCCCATACAATGAGCAGTTCTTC

v_call: TRBV6-5
j_call: TRBJ1-1
clone_size: few
d_call: -
cdr3_aa: CASSYDQGRIAFF
cdr3_nt: TGTGCCAGCAGTTACGACCAGGGCAGAATAGCTTTCTTT

v_call: TRBV7-2
j_call: TRBJ2-2
clone_size: many
d_call: -
cdr3_aa: CASSPRTANTGELFF
cdr3_nt: TGTGCCAGCAGCCCAAGGACAGCTAACACCGGGGAGCTGTTTTTT

v_call: TRBV7-8
j_call: TRBJ1-1
clone_size: -
d_call: -
cdr3_aa: CASSVRGAGTEAFF
cdr3_nt: TGTGCCAGCAGCGTAAGGGGGGCGGGAACTGAAGCTTTCTTT

v_call: TRBV7-9
j_call: TRBJ2-5
clone_size: many
d_call: -
cdr3_aa: CASSLVGEETQYF
cdr3_nt: TGTGCCAGCAGCTTAGTCGGGGAAGAGACCCAGTACTTC

v_call: TRBV12-3/TRBV12-4
j_call: TRBJ2-1
clone_size: -
d_call: -
cdr3_aa: CASSSQNNEQFF
cdr3_nt: TGTGCCAGCAGTTCCCAGAACAATGAGCAGTTCTTC

v_call: TRBV24-1
j_call: TRBJ2-7
clone_size: -
d_call: -
cdr3_aa: CATSDAGQSYEQYF
cdr3_nt: TGTGCCACCAGTGATGCGGGACAGTCCTACGAGCAGTACTTC

v_call: TRBV20-1
j_call: TRBJ1-1
clone_size: -
d_call: -
cdr3_aa: CSATGWVREAFF
cdr3_nt: TGCAGTGCGACTGGGTGGGTGCGTGAAGCTTTCTTT

v_call: TRBV6-5
j_call: TRBJ1-2
clone_size: few
d_call: TRBD1
cdr3_aa: CASSADRGYGYTF
cdr3_nt: TGTGCCAGCAGTGCGGACAGGGGCTATGGCTACACCTTC

v_call: TRBV2
j_call: TRBJ1-6
clone_size: -
d_call: TRBD1
cdr3_aa: CASSRRGPDSPLHF
cdr3_nt: TGTGCCAGCAGTCGCAGGGGGCCTGATTCACCCCTCCACTTT

v_call: TRBV4-3
j_call: TRBJ2-1
clone_size: many
d_call: -
cdr3_aa: CASSQDEGTAYNEQFF
cdr3_nt: TGCGCCAGCAGCCAAGATGAAGGGACGGCATACAATGAGCAGTTCTTC

v_call: TRBV2
j_call: TRBJ2-4
clone_size: few
d_call: TRBD1
cdr3_aa: CASSAGQGLLVLAKNIQYF
cdr3_nt: TGTGCCAGCAGTGCGGGACAGGGGCTACTCGTACTAGCCAAAAACATTCAGTACTTC